This T cell receptor beta chain was sequenced during a study of tumor-infiltrating lymphocytes in primary liver carcinoma. Study background: Each participant had primary liver carcinoma, and surgical resection was the treatment. Among the tumors, stages were T1-T3 N0M0 and sizes about 4 to 11 cm.

Germline DNA was also extracted, and blood RNA derived from unsorted whole blood. The V gene's germline CDR1 is SGHAT and CDR2 FQDESV (reference sequence). This CDR3 is built from 13 residues. In the case of this clonotype: One end of the junction is discordant with germline, which a read error may explain.

Constant-region priming of approximately 500 ng total RNA yielded TCR beta cDNA. Employing slightly modified ARM-PCR, three nested multiplex PCR rounds were run, and these gave rise to the TCR beta libraries. The first two PCR rounds, around 10 cycles each, used TRBV1-TRBV30 forward primers and a C-beta reverse primer. Via MiXCR, TCRdb re-called the multiplex PCR reads, giving one row per CDR3 protein. This sample yields approximately 310,000 distinct CDR3 sequences, of which 55% to 65% are seen a single time; roughly 9% belongs to the top ten. The gene calls are TRBV11-1 and TRBJ2-3; D tentatively reads TRBD1 or TRBD2 (5 bases each). The sequence was collected from a man in his forties or fifties with primary liver carcinoma and hepatitis B virus infection. The sample was peripheral blood. CDR3: CPSNLGDRDTQYF. The CDR3 coding sequence is TGTCCCAGCAACTTGGGGGATCGAGATACGCAGTATTTT. The whole variable domain, filled in from reference TRBV11-1 and TRBJ2-3, reads EAEVAQSPRYKITEKSQAVAFWCDPISGHATLYWYRQILGQGPELLVQFQDESVVDDSQLPKDRFSAERLKGVDSTLKIQPAELGDSAMYLCPSNLGDRDTQYFGPGTRLTVL.